These 10 T cell receptor beta chains originate from one sample sequenced in a study of control samples from healthy donors and cancer patients. TCRdb's table, derived via immunoSEQ multiplex PCR, lists solely in-frame clones and lacks some. Here the sample spans some 79,000 clones, 93% being singletons. The sequencing input was PBMCs. The receptors shown here come from a woman aged 40 to 50 with lung cancer.

The chain uses TRBV14 and TRBJ1-3; no clear D. CDR1 and CDR2 from the germline V gene are SGHDN and FVKESK. V gave up 3 bases and J gave up 0 bases, with 21 bases separating them. The CDR3 extends over 19 amino acids. This chain's CDR3 is CASSHLRPNKKSSGNTIYF. The CDR3 coding sequence is TGTGCCAGCAGCCATCTGAGACCTAATAAGAAGAGCTCTGGAAACACCATATATTTT. Full variable domain (rest looked up from reference TRBV14 and TRBJ1-3): EAGVTQFPSHSVIEKGQTVTLRCDPISGHDNLYWYRRVMGKEIKFLLHFVKESKQDESGMPNNRFLAERTGGTYSTLKVQPAELEDSGVYFCASSHLRPNKKSSGNTIYFGEGSWLTVV.

The J gene is TRBJ1-5, the V gene TRBV19; TRBD1 matches 8 bases. Germline values: CDR1 LNHDA, CDR2 SQIVND (reference sequence). The CDR3 contains 18 residues. V was clipped by 1 base and J by 2 bases; unmatched bases: 10. CDR3 protein: CASSIVRGQGGGNQPQHF. In nucleotides, the CDR3 is TGTGCCAGTAGTATAGTTAGAGGACAGGGCGGGGGCAATCAGCCCCAGCATTTT.

The chain has TRBV19 and TRBJ1-1; D remains unclear. There are 13 residues in the CDR3. The germline V gene has CDR1 LNHDA and CDR2 SQIVND (reference sequence). Trimming left V 4 bases short and J 8 bases short, with 14 bases between. This CDR3 reads CASSTRAPGEAFF. The CDR3 nucleotides read TGTGCCAGTAGTACCCGGGCCCCGGGGGAAGCTTTCTTT. Full variable domain (rest looked up from reference TRBV19 and TRBJ1-1): DGGITQSPKYLFRKEGQNVTLSCEQNLNHDAMYWYRQDPGQGLRLIYYSQIVNDFQKGDIAEGYSVSREKKESFPLTVTSAQKNPTAFYLCASSTRAPGEAFFGQGTRLTVV.

This chain links TRBV19 with TRBJ1-1, with a tentative D call TRBD1 (6 bases). V lost 6 bases and J 11 bases, leaving 13 bases between the germline ends. Germline V lookup: CDR1 LNHDA, CDR2 SQIVND (reference sequence). CDR3 length: 11 amino acids. CDR3 loop: CASRAQGWAFF. CDR3 DNA sequence: TGTGCCAGTAGAGCACAGGGCTGGGCTTTCTTT.

V is TRBV12-5 and J is TRBJ2-7; D gene unclear. The V end was cut by 6 bases, the J end by 3 bases, with 3 bases between. There are 10 residues in the CDR3. CDR1 is LGHNT and CDR2 is FRNRAP in the germline V gene. The CDR3 spells CASGDYEQYF. CDR3 DNA: TGTGCTAGTGGGGACTACGAGCAGTACTTC.

The chain couples TRBV2 to TRBJ2-3, with 15 bases aligning to TRBD2. Germline V CDR1 and CDR2: SNHLY, FYNNEI. Unmatched junction bases numbered 5, after V lost 4 bases and J lost 0 bases. The CDR3 covers 18 residues. The CDR3 loop reads CASSGTSGGGPSTDTQYF. The DNA for the CDR3 is TGTGCCAGCAGTGGGACTAGCGGGGGGGGCCCTAGCACAGATACGCAGTATTTT.

This clone came up once. The rearrangement uses TRBV5-6 and TRBJ1-2, with D tentatively TRBD1 (5 bases). Per germline, CDR1 SGHDT and CDR2 YYEEEE. The CDR3 runs 13 residues. Trimming removed 0 bases at V and 4 bases at J, with 7 bases between. The CDR3 region has the DNA TGTGCCAGCAGCTTGGACAGGACCTATGGCTACACCTTC. Its protein product is CASSLDRTYGYTF.

The V and J genes are TRBV6-6 and TRBJ2-1; 14 bases line up with TRBD2. V gave up 5 bases and J gave up 10 bases; unmatched junction bases: 13. The CDR3 is 17 residues long. CDR1 MNHNY and CDR2 SVGAGI come from the germline V gene (reference sequence). CDR3 sequence reads: CASSPPWGTSGGSEQFF. CDR3 nucleotide sequence: TGTGCCAGCAGTCCGCCCTGGGGGACTAGCGGGGGATCCGAGCAGTTCTTC.

The chain combines TRBV5-1 with TRBJ1-1; D remains ambiguous. CDR1 SGHRS and CDR2 YFSETQ come from the germline V gene. V lost 0 bases to trimming and J lost 4 bases, with 4 bases between them. This CDR3 has 12 amino acids. Here the CDR3 reads CASSLGVTEAFF. CDR3 in DNA: TGCGCCAGCAGCTTGGGTGTCACTGAAGCTTTCTTT.

V gene TRBV7-6 combines with J gene TRBJ2-3; 10 bases fit TRBD2. The CDR3 totals 15 residues. J was trimmed by 2 bases and V by 5 bases; bases with no gene match: 4. CDR1 is SGHVS and CDR2 is FNYEAQ in the germline V gene. Here the CDR3 DNA reads TGTGCCAGCAGCCTTACTAGCGGGGCCACAGATACGCAGTATTTT. Translating it yields CASSLTSGATDTQYF.